This TCR beta chain was sequenced for a study of PD-1 blockade in classical Hodgkin lymphoma (dated by TCRdb to 2020 to 2022). Regarding the research as a whole: Nivolumab dosing was 3 mg/kg intravenously every 2 weeks, continuing until either disease progression or unacceptable toxicity. The study used TCR beta sequencing and CyTOF to define a peripheral blood immune signature of response to PD-1 blockade in classical Hodgkin lymphoma. Overall study results and their limits: The study was restricted to a single clinical trial cohort, and the causes of repertoire differences, possibly disease activity or prior therapy, were left undefined. Trial patients with a complete response had baseline diversity similar to that of newly diagnosed patients, while partial responders and progressors had significantly lower diversity. Baseline TCR diversity was reported to be lower in newly diagnosed patients than in healthy donors and to be lower still in relapsed/refractory patients. Lower diversity was seen in patients whose nivolumab began less than 1 year after ASCT, and these patients were left out of later analyses so that immune reconstitution would not confound the results. CD4+ but not CD8+ TCR diversity rose significantly by C4D1 (p=0.0027 vs p=0.16), most apparent in complete responders (p=0.02).

The Qiagen DNeasy kit was used to extract genomic DNA both from unsorted PBMCs and from the negatively selected CD4+ and CD8+ fractions. TCR beta CDR3 regions were amplified by immunoSEQ multiplex PCR using primers annealing to V and J segments. A synthetic immune receptor repertoire was used to minimize amplification bias, and remaining bias was computationally removed after sequencing. The paper's data handling went like this. Custom Python scripts were used to quantify repertoire diversity as the Shannon entropy index. Unsorted, CD4+ and CD8+ repertoires were analyzed separately, except for combined analyses in which CD4+ and CD8+ sequences were merged in silico. A clone counted as expanded when the clone's frequency after treatment rose at least 2-fold relative to C1D1, and clones undetected at baseline were given a pseudocount of 0.5. Clones with 0 or 1 copy at C1D1 were defined as singleton clones, while clones with 2 or more copies were defined as non-singleton clones. Clones expanded in unsorted samples were annotated as CD4+, CD8+ or unknown by matching protein sequences in sorted samples from the same patient. Wilcoxon tests were applied to paired samples to test diversity changes from C1D1 to C4D1. TCRdb stores this immuneACCESS table with in-frame sequences only. Part of the clones is absent; in the studies checked, under half of the shortfall reflects unresolved V genes, and no reason is known for the rest. V, J and clone size are taken as reported in that table, and D and trimming were inferred from the DNA itself. Present in this sample are about 24,000 clones, 81% of which were seen just once. The ten most abundant clones make up 20% to 25% of the sample.

With regard to this clone: Its antigen specificity is not known. No per-base quality is available; no much larger clone lies one base away.

The time point label for this specimen denotes: cycle 4 day 1 (C4D1), after more than five weeks of nivolumab. Relapse after autologous stem cell transplantation had occurred in all trial patients, and cohorts A, B and C were distinguished by prior brentuximab vedotin exposure. A total of about 51 patients with relapsed/refractory classical Hodgkin lymphoma made up the trial cohort, and each patient's best overall response was complete response, partial response or progressive disease. Single-agent nivolumab was administered to trial patients in the multi-cohort phase II CheckMate 205 trial. Best overall response was determined by an independent review committee according to the 2007 International Working Group response criteria. PBMCs from the trial were collected at three points: immediately before nivolumab initiation (C1D1), and during therapy at cycle 2 day 1 and cycle 4 day 1. After peripheral blood was drawn into 8 mL Vacutainer Cell Preparation Tubes, PBMCs were isolated by centrifugation and then cryopreserved.

Taken from the germline V gene, the CDR1 and CDR2 loops are SGHRS and YFSETQ. A distance of 10 bases separates the germline ends of V and J, which lose 1 base and 5 bases respectively. The CDR3 numbers 14 residues from cysteine through phenylalanine. The DNA shown is the 42-base CDR3, in frame from base 1. Sequenced here: peripheral blood mononuclear cells (PBMCs), sampled before the fourth cycle of nivolumab. The TCR comes from a human donor with classical Hodgkin lymphoma. Recombination joined TRBV5-1 with TRBJ2-4; a tentative D call is TRBD1 (8 bases match). The CDR3 region reads CASSLTGGENIQYF. The DNA sequence is as follows: TGCGCCAGCAGCTTGACAGGGGGGGAAAACATTCAGTACTTC.